This T cell receptor (beta chain) was found in a study of blood T cell repertoires in COVID-19 (dated by TCRdb to 2018 to 2021). For context, the study as a whole: Collaborator samples came from the United States, Italy and Spain and covered acute and convalescent phases of COVID-19. Subjects who had been exposed to COVID-19, were actively infected with it, or had recovered from it provided the deeply sampled blood TCRbeta repertoires that made up the dataset. A de-identified subject ID, COVID-19 status, age in years and sex were almost always included in the sample metadata. The samples were drawn from two sources: the first 160 participants of the ongoing ImmuneRACE study, and 1,000 to 1,500 subjects contributed by 6 global collaborators. The material from the prospective study consisted of cDNA or gDNA derived from T cells, B-cell-depleted T cells, or PBMCs. The repertoires were made available in a free public database intended to serve as a resource for research on the immune response to SARS-CoV-2. Where available, HLA class I and class II types were obtained from metadata supplied by the sample provider rather than from assay-based typing.

The immunoSEQ Assay, a bias-controlled multiplex PCR, was used to amplify TCRbeta CDR3 regions from genomic DNA. On the study's bioinformatics: Within the assay, amplification of reference gene primers was used to estimate how many nucleated cells each sample contained. To quantify the absolute abundance of each unique TCRbeta CDR3 rearrangement, sequence reads were collapsed and filtered. For each sample, productive Simpson clonality was calculated by taking the square root of Simpson's diversity index across productive rearrangements. TCRdb holds this immuneACCESS table with in-frame rearrangements only. Some clones are missing; in checked studies, unresolved V genes explain under half, and the rest has no known cause. Clone size and the V and J calls come from that table; the DNA yielded D and trimming. For this sample the table gives 75,000 to 95,000 clones, of which roughly 85% were detected only once. The ten largest make up 15% to 20% of the sample.

Via the germline V gene, CDR1 is WSHSY and CDR2 SAAADI. The CDR3, cysteine through phenylalanine, is 16 amino acids long. Of the read, only the CDR3 DNA is kept; its 48 bases are in frame from base 1. V and J are trimmed by 2 bases and 9 bases, and the gene matches miss 9 bases of the junction. One collaborating source in Seattle enrolled patients while the patients were actively infected and followed the patients over time throughout the course of disease. Collaborating institutions collected whole blood in K2EDTA tubes following their own protocols. For TCRbeta analysis, collaborators shipped samples in one of three forms: frozen whole blood, isolated PBMCs, or DNA extracted from either of those sample types. For this clone: Its antigen remains unidentified. The input lacks base qualities; no much larger clone sits a single base away.

Results the study describes overall, beyond this receptor: The amount of clinical and demographic metadata varied by source and participant and was provided uncurated.

This TCR was recovered from a woman between 55 and 75 years old with COVID-19, enrolled during active disease. The chain is assembled from TRBV10-2 and TRBJ2-1, with 11 central nucleotides matching TRBD2. Source material: peripheral blood. The CDR3 reads as follows: CASSEPGTSGRGEQFF. The nucleotide sequence is given as TGCGCCAGCAGTGAGCCCGGGACTAGCGGTAGGGGTGAGCAGTTCTTC.